This T cell receptor (beta chain) appears in the sequencing data of a study of blood T cell repertoires in COVID-19. Using immunoSEQ multiplex PCR, the repertoire was profiled, and TCRdb retains in-frame clones only, with some absent. The repertoire holds some 250,000 clones, with around four fifths as singletons. Sample: peripheral blood. The sequence was obtained from a man aged 55 to 70 with acute or convalescent COVID-19.

CDR3 sequence: CASSSPDVTGNYGYTF. DNA of the CDR3: TGTGCCAGCAGTTCACCAGACGTGACAGGAAACTATGGCTACACCTTC. V usage is TRBV28 and J usage is TRBJ1-2, with TRBD1 as a possible D gene (6 bases). The CDR3 is 16 amino acids. Germline V gene lookup returns CDR1 MDHEN and CDR2 SYDVKM. The germline V and J ends were trimmed by 4 bases and 2 bases, with 17 bases remaining between them.